The 2 T cell receptor beta chains in this list originate from one sample, sequenced in a study of blood T cell repertoires in COVID-19. Sequenced by immunoSEQ multiplex PCR; TCRdb stores in-frame clones only, minus some. The table records fewer than 450,000 clones, 80% to 90% of them present only once. Sequenced sample: peripheral blood. These receptors all come from a woman aged 45-59 years with COVID-19, enrolled during active disease.

This clone was counted once. The chain combines TRBV24-1 with TRBJ2-3; D remains unclear. The CDR3 loop spans 11 amino acids. The V gene lost 4 bases and the J gene lost 7 bases, with 5 bases spanning the gap. CDR1 is KGHDR, CDR2 SFDVKD, per germline. The CDR3: CATSDRNTQYF. The CDR3 DNA reads TGTGCCACCAGTGACAGGAATACGCAGTATTTT.

This chain links TRBV3-1 (or the pseudogene TRBV3-2) with TRBJ1-1; the D is unclear. Per the germline V gene, CDR1 is LGHDT and CDR2 is YNNKEL (reference sequence). Trimming shortened V by 5 bases and J by 3 bases, and 13 bases separated the two germline ends. The CDR3 spans 14 residues. Written as DNA, the CDR3 is TGTGCCAGCAGCTCTACGCGAGCACACACTGAAGCTTTCTTT. It encodes CASSSTRAHTEAFF.